A selection of T cell receptor beta chains follows, all from one sample in a study of blood T cell repertoires in COVID-19. Profiling relied on immunoSEQ multiplex PCR, and the TCRdb table lists in-frame clones only, not all of them. Of about 47,000 clones listed, about two thirds are singletons. Sequenced: peripheral blood. These receptors originate from a man at least 80 years old with acute or convalescent COVID-19. CDR3s include the opening cysteine and the closing phenylalanine or tryptophan. D genes are given only for firm matches. Size is omitted from some rows. Given values are once, few, many or a class for expanded clones.

d_call: .
v_call: TRBV7-9
j_call: TRBJ1-5
clone_size: .
cdr3_nt: TGTGCCAGCAGCTTAACAGATAGCAATCAGCCCCAGCATTTT
cdr3_aa: CASSLTDSNQPQHF

d_call: TRBD1
v_call: TRBV6-5
j_call: TRBJ1-4
clone_size: .
cdr3_nt: TGTGCCAGCAGTCTCTCGACAGGGGGAGATGAAAAACTGTTTTTT
cdr3_aa: CASSLSTGGDEKLFF

d_call: TRBD1
v_call: TRBV4-3
j_call: TRBJ2-7
clone_size: .
cdr3_nt: TGCGCCAGCAGTCAAGGTGCCGGGACAGGGAACTACGAGCAGTACTTC
cdr3_aa: CASSQGAGTGNYEQYF

d_call: .
v_call: TRBV5-6
j_call: TRBJ1-1
clone_size: .
cdr3_nt: TGTGCCAGCAGCTTGCCGGGGAACACTGAAGCTTTCTTT
cdr3_aa: CASSLPGNTEAFF

d_call: .
v_call: TRBV4-3
j_call: TRBJ1-4
clone_size: .
cdr3_nt: TGCGCCAGCAGCCAAGATTCTGCAACTAATGAAAAACTGTTTTTT
cdr3_aa: CASSQDSATNEKLFF

d_call: .
v_call: TRBV18
j_call: TRBJ1-4
clone_size: once
cdr3_nt: TGTGCCAGCTCCCCGAGGACTGGCGGAGGATTAAATGAAAAACTGTTTTTT
cdr3_aa: CASSPRTGGGLNEKLFF

d_call: .
v_call: TRBV5-5
j_call: TRBJ1-4
clone_size: .
cdr3_nt: TGTGCCAGCAGCCTTCGCCCGACAGAAAATGAAAAACTGTTTTTT
cdr3_aa: CASSLRPTENEKLFF

d_call: .
v_call: TRBV3-1/TRBV3-2
j_call: TRBJ1-2
clone_size: .
cdr3_nt: TGTGCCAGCAGCCAAGATGGGACTCCCTATGGCTACACCTTC
cdr3_aa: CASSQDGTPYGYTF

d_call: .
v_call: TRBV7-9
j_call: TRBJ1-3
clone_size: few
cdr3_nt: TGTGCCAGCAGCCGCCCCGGGAGCTCTGGAAACACCATATATTTT
cdr3_aa: CASSRPGSSGNTIYF

d_call: .
v_call: TRBV7-2
j_call: TRBJ2-1
clone_size: .
cdr3_nt: TGTGCCAGCAGCCCTTCCCGGAATGAGCAGTTCTTC
cdr3_aa: CASSPSRNEQFF

d_call: .
v_call: TRBV18
j_call: TRBJ2-6
clone_size: .
cdr3_nt: TGTGCCAGCTCAGCGGGACAGAACTCTGGGGCCAACGTCCTGACTTTC
cdr3_aa: CASSAGQNSGANVLTF

d_call: TRBD1
v_call: TRBV19
j_call: TRBJ2-7
clone_size: .
cdr3_nt: TGTGCCAGTAGTCAAGGACAGGGGCAGCTTGAGCAGTACTTC
cdr3_aa: CASSQGQGQLEQYF

d_call: TRBD1
v_call: TRBV6-6
j_call: TRBJ1-1
clone_size: once
cdr3_nt: TGTGCCAGCAGTCGGACCGGGACAGGGGTTAAGGCGACTGAAGCTTTCTTT
cdr3_aa: CASSRTGTGVKATEAFF

d_call: .
v_call: TRBV5-1
j_call: TRBJ1-2
clone_size: few
cdr3_nt: TGCGCCAGCAGCTTGGGCCTCGGGGTATCGCGGTCTGGCTACACCTTC
cdr3_aa: CASSLGLGVSRSGYTF

d_call: TRBD2
v_call: TRBV19
j_call: TRBJ2-1
clone_size: medium-sized
cdr3_nt: TGTGCCAGTAGTATAATGGCGGGAGGGCCGAATGAGCAGTTCTTC
cdr3_aa: CASSIMAGGPNEQFF

d_call: .
v_call: TRBV9
j_call: TRBJ2-7
clone_size: .
cdr3_nt: TGTGCCAGCAGCGAGGGGCTTTCCTACGAGCAGTACTTC
cdr3_aa: CASSEGLSYEQYF

d_call: .
v_call: TRBV11-2
j_call: TRBJ1-2
clone_size: few
cdr3_nt: TGTGCCAGCAGCACCCCATACAAACCTGGAGACTATGGCTACACCTTC
cdr3_aa: CASSTPYKPGDYGYTF

d_call: .
v_call: TRBV10-3
j_call: TRBJ1-2
clone_size: few
cdr3_nt: TGTGCCATCAGAGATATCTGGGGGGGCGATGGCTACACCTTC
cdr3_aa: CAIRDIWGGDGYTF

d_call: .
v_call: TRBV5-1
j_call: TRBJ1-2
clone_size: .
cdr3_nt: TGCGCCAGCAGTCCTTCTGGGGGCGACTATGGCTACACCTTC
cdr3_aa: CASSPSGGDYGYTF

d_call: .
v_call: TRBV30
j_call: TRBJ1-2
clone_size: .
cdr3_nt: TGTGCCTGGAGTCGAGCATCCGGGACTGATGGCTACACCTTC
cdr3_aa: CAWSRASGTDGYTF